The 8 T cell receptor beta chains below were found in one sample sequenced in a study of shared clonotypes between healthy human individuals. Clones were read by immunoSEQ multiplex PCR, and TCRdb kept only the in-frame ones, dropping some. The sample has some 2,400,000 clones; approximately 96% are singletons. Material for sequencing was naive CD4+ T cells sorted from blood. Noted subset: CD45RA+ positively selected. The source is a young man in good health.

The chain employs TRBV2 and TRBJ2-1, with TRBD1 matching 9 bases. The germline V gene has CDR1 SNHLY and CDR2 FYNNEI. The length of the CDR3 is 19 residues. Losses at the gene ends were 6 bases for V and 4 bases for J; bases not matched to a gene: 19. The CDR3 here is CASSSAGTGQRKRYNEQFF. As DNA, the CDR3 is TGTGCCAGCAGCTCTGCCGGGACAGGGCAGAGAAAACGATACAATGAGCAGTTCTTC. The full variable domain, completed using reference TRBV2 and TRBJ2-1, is EPEVTQTPSHQVTQMGQEVILRCVPISNHLYFYWYRQILGQKVEFLVSFYNNEISEKSEIFDDQFSVERPDGSNFTLKIRSTKLEDSAMYFCASSSAGTGQRKRYNEQFFGPGTRLTVL.

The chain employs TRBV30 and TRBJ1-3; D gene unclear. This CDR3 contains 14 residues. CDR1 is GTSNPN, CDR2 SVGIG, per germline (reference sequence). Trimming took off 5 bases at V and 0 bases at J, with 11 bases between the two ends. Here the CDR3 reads CAWEKDFSGNTIYF. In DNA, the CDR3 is TGTGCCTGGGAAAAGGATTTCTCTGGAAACACCATATATTTT.

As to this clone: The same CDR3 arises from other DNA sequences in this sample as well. Written as DNA, the CDR3 is TGTGCCAGCAGCTTGGGGCAGGGAAATGAAAAACTGTTTTTT. This codes for CASSLGQGNEKLFF. V gene TRBV7-2 combines with J gene TRBJ1-4; TRBD1 might be the D (5 bases). Deletions cut 3 bases from V and 5 bases from J, with 10 bases between. The CDR3 spans 14 residues. Germline V lookup: CDR1 SGHTA, CDR2 FQGNSA.

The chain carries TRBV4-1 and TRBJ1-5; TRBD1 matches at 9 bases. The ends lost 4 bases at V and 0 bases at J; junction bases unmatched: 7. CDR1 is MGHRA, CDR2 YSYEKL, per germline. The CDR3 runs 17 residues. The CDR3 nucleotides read TGCGCCAGCAGCCCGATGGACAGGGGTGGTAGCAATCAGCCCCAGCATTTT. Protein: CASSPMDRGGSNQPQHF.

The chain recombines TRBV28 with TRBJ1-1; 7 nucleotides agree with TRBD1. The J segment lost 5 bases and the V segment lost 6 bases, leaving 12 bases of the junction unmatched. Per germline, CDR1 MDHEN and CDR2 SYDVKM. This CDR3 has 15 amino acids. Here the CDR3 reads CASRRQGYAKTEAFF. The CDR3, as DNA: TGTGCCAGCAGACGACAGGGATATGCAAAAACTGAAGCTTTCTTT.

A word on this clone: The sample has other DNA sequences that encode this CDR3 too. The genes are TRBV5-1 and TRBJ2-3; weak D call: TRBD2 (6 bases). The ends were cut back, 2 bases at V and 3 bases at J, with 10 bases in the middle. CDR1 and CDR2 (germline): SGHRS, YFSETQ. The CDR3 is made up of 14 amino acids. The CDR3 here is CASSLGGATDTQYF. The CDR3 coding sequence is TGCGCCAGCAGCTTAGGAGGGGCAACAGATACGCAGTATTTT.

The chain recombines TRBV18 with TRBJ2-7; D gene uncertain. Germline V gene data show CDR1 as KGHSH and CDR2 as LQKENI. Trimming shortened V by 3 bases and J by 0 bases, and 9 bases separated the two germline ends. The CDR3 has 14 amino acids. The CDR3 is CASSPGSASYEQYF. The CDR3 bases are TGTGCCAGCTCACCTGGGTCAGCCTCCTACGAGCAGTACTTC.

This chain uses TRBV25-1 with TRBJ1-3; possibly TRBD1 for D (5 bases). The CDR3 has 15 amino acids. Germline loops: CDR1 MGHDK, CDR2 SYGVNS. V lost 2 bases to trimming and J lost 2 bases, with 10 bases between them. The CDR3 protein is CASSEPGTAGNTIYF. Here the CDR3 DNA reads TGTGCCAGCAGTGAACCCGGGACTGCTGGAAACACCATATATTTT.